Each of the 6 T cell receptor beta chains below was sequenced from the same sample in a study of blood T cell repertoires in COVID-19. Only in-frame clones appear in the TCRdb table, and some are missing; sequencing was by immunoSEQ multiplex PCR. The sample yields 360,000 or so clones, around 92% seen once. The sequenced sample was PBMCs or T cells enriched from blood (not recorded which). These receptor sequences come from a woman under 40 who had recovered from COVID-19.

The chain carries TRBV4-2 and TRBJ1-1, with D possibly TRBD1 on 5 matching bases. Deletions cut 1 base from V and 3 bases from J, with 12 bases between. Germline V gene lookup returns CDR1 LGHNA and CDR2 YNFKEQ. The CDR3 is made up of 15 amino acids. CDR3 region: CASSQAHLGDTEAFF. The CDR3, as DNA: TGTGCCAGCAGCCAAGCACACTTAGGGGACACTGAAGCTTTCTTT.

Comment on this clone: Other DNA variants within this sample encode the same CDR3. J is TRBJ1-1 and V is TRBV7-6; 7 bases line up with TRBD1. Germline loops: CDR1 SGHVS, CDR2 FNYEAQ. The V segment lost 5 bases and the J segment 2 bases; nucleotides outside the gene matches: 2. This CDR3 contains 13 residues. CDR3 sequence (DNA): TGTGCCAGCAGCAGACAGGGAAACACTGAAGCTTTCTTT. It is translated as CASSRQGNTEAFF.

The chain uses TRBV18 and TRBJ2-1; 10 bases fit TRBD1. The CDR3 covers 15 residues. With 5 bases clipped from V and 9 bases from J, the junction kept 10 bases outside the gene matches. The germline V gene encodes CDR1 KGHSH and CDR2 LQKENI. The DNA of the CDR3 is TGTGCCAGCTCAGACGGGACAGGGGTTTCCGCTGAGCAGTTCTTC. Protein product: CASSDGTGVSAEQFF.

For the CDR3, the DNA is TGCGCCAGCAGCCGTCGTTCCGGGACAGGGGCCGGGGAGCTGTTTTTT. It is translated as CASSRRSGTGAGELFF. The J gene is TRBJ2-2, the V gene TRBV5-1; 10 bases are shared with TRBD1. The CDR3 spans 16 residues. Trimming at V came to 4 bases and at J to 6 bases, leaving 9 bases not matched to a gene. Germline CDR1 SGHRS, CDR2 YFSETQ. The entire variable domain, with the rest obtained from reference TRBV5-1 and TRBJ2-2, is as follows: KAGVTQTPRYLIKTRGQQVTLSCSPISGHRSVSWYQQTPGQGLQFLFEYFSETQRNKGNFPGRFSGRQFSNSRSEMNVSTLELGDSALYLCASSRRSGTGAGELFFGEGSRLTVL.

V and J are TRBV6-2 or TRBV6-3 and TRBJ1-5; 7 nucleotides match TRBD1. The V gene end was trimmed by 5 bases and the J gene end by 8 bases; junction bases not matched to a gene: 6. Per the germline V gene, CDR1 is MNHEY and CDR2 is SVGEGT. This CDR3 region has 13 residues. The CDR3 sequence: CASSNRGVEPQHF. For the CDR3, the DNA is TGTGCCAGCAGTAACAGGGGTGTGGAGCCCCAGCATTTT.

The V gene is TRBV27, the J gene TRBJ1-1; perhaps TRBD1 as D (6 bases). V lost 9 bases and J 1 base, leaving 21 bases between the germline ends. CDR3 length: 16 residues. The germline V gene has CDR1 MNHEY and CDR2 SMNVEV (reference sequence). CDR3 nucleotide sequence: TGTGCCAGTGACAGGTGCCTGCCAATAGGGAACACTGAAGCTTTCTTT. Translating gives CASDRCLPIGNTEAFF.